A single sample is the source of the 19 T cell receptor beta chains below, sequenced in a study of OX40 agonist ivuxolimab in advanced cancers. The protocol was immunoSEQ multiplex PCR, while the TCRdb copy is restricted to in-frame clones and leaves out a portion. Among 50,000 to 65,000 clones listed, roughly 87% were seen once. Material: CD4+ or CD8+ T cells sorted from blood, obtained in a trial of the OX40 agonist ivuxolimab. The receptor set was obtained from an adult with an advanced solid tumor such as melanoma, head and neck, liver or kidney cancer.

This chain uses TRBV7-9 with TRBJ2-5; 11 positions match TRBD1. CDR1 SEHNR and CDR2 FQNEAQ come from the germline V gene (reference sequence). V gave up 4 bases and J gave up 5 bases; unmatched junction bases: 9. The length of the CDR3 is 16 residues. The CDR3 protein is CASSYGTGGSGETQYF. The CDR3 DNA reads as TGTGCCAGCAGCTATGGGACAGGGGGAAGCGGTGAGACCCAGTACTTC.

The chain uses TRBV28 and TRBJ2-6, with no clear D. CDR3 size: 13 residues. The germline V gene has CDR1 MDHEN and CDR2 SYDVKM. V gave up 3 bases and J gave up 1 base, with 1 base separating them. CDR3: CASSFSGANVLTF. The CDR3 nucleotides read TGTGCCAGCAGTTTTTCTGGGGCCAACGTCCTGACTTTC.

The V call is TRBV5-4, the J call TRBJ2-6; tentative D call: TRBD2 (6 bases). Trimming shortened V by 1 base and J by 0 bases, and 8 bases separated the two germline ends. The CDR3 extends over 16 amino acids. Germline V gene lookup returns CDR1 SGHNT and CDR2 YYREEE (reference sequence). CDR3 in amino acids: CASSLTGLSGANVLTF. The CDR3 DNA is TGTGCCAGCAGCTTGACGGGACTCTCTGGGGCCAACGTCCTGACTTTC.

This CDR3 reads CAISEMTGTGVSGEKLFF. The CDR3 region has the DNA TGTGCCATCAGTGAAATGACGGGGACAGGGGTTTCGGGTGAAAAACTGTTTTTT. The rearrangement uses TRBV10-3 and TRBJ1-4; 10 nucleotides line up with TRBD1. CDR1 ENHRY and CDR2 SYGVKD come from the germline V gene. This CDR3 spans 18 amino acids. V gave up 3 bases and J gave up 7 bases; unmatched junction bases: 14.

The chain links TRBV5-8 to TRBJ2-2, with D unresolved. Germline V gives CDR1 SGHTS, CDR2 YDEGEE. The ends were cut back, 3 bases at V and 0 bases at J, with 9 bases in the middle. The CDR3 is made up of 15 amino acids. The DNA of the CDR3 is TGTGCCAGCAGCTATTACACCTCGAACACCGGGGAGCTGTTTTTT. Its protein product is CASSYYTSNTGELFF.

The chain links TRBV6-5 to TRBJ2-3, with 9 positions matching TRBD2. V lost 7 bases, J lost 4 bases, and 3 bases stayed unmatched. In germline, CDR1 is MNHEY, CDR2 SVGAGI. The CDR3 covers 13 residues. This CDR3 reads CASTGLASDTQYF. In DNA, the CDR3 is TGTGCCAGCACGGGACTAGCATCAGATACGCAGTATTTT.

This chain connects TRBV9 to TRBJ1-1, with 9 bases that match TRBD1. The CDR3 contains 16 residues. The J segment lost 3 bases and the V segment lost 4 bases, leaving 10 bases of the junction unmatched. Germline CDR1 reads SGDLS; CDR2 reads YYNGEE. CDR3 region: CASSPRRTGDDTEAFF. DNA of the CDR3: TGTGCCAGCAGCCCGCGACGGACAGGGGATGACACTGAAGCTTTCTTT.

CDR3 nucleotides: TGTGCCATCAGTGAGTCAGGCGGGACCGACCCGGGGACCCAGTACTTC. It codes for CAISESGGTDPGTQYF. This chain links TRBV10-3 with TRBJ2-5; a possible D gene is TRBD2 (6 bases). V shed 0 bases and J shed 7 bases, with 18 bases lying between them. Germline V gene sequence: CDR1 ENHRY, CDR2 SYGVKD. The CDR3 runs 16 residues.

J is TRBJ2-1 and V is TRBV27, with 11 bases aligning to TRBD2. This CDR3 is 18 amino acids long. V lost 0 bases, J lost 4 bases, and 8 bases stayed unmatched. In germline, CDR1 is MNHEY, CDR2 SMNVEV (reference sequence). CDR3 nucleotide sequence: TGTGCCAGCAGTTTATCACTAGCGGGAGCTGGGGTATACAATGAGCAGTTCTTC. As protein: CASSLSLAGAGVYNEQFF.

The rearrangement joins TRBV30 to TRBJ2-3; D uncertain. The germline V gene encodes CDR1 GTSNPN and CDR2 SVGIG (reference sequence). V shed 2 bases and J shed 2 bases, with 17 bases lying between them. The CDR3 is 16 residues long. CDR3 sequence: CAWSKGPTDPTDTQYF. The CDR3 DNA sequence: TGTGCCTGGAGTAAAGGGCCAACAGACCCCACAGATACGCAGTATTTT.

This clone was found once. The chain links TRBV6-6 to TRBJ1-2; D possibly corresponds to TRBD1 (6 bases). CDR1 and CDR2 (germline): MNHNY, SVGAGI (reference sequence). V dropped 6 bases and J dropped 6 bases, with 14 bases sitting between them. This CDR3 region has 13 residues. This CDR3 is CASRGATKDGYTF. For the CDR3, the DNA is TGTGCCAGCAGGGGGGCCACCAAGGATGGCTACACCTTC.

V gene TRBV7-6 combines with J gene TRBJ1-1; D gene uncertain. V was clipped by 4 bases and J by 6 bases, with 18 bases between them. The CDR3 runs to 15 residues. Germline assignment: CDR1 SGHVS and CDR2 FNYEAQ. Here the CDR3 reads CASSSRGVGRAEAFF. The CDR3 DNA is TGTGCCAGCAGCTCCCGTGGGGTGGGGAGAGCTGAAGCTTTCTTT.

The rearrangement uses TRBV6-5 and TRBJ1-2; the D is unclear. The V gene lost 6 bases and the J gene lost 0 bases, with 8 bases spanning the gap. The length of the CDR3 is 13 residues. Germline CDR1 reads MNHEY; CDR2 reads SVGAGI. CDR3 in amino acids: CASRKTSNYGYTF. CDR3 DNA sequence: TGTGCCAGCAGGAAGACTTCTAACTATGGCTACACCTTC.

J is TRBJ1-5 and V is TRBV6-6, with a tentative D call TRBD1 (5 bases). CDR3 size: 14 residues. The germline gives CDR1 MNHNY, CDR2 SVGAGI (reference sequence). V lost 7 bases and J lost 7, with 17 bases in between. This CDR3 is CASNPSGGPQPQHF. In DNA, the CDR3 is TGTGCCAGCAATCCCTCCGGGGGACCCCAGCCCCAGCATTTT.

The chain couples TRBV28 to TRBJ2-2; a weak D match, TRBD2 (5 bases). The CDR3 is made up of 16 amino acids. The V end lost 3 bases, the J end lost 3 bases, and 14 bases lay between the germline ends. Germline CDR1 MDHEN, CDR2 SYDVKM. CDR3 nucleotides: TGTGCCAGCAGTTTGGAGGCCGGGTCTTACACCGGGGAGCTGTTTTTT. This translates into CASSLEAGSYTGELFF.

The V gene is TRBV6-6, the J gene TRBJ1-1, with 7 bases matching TRBD1. V lost 8 bases and J lost 0; bases outside the gene matches: 6. The CDR3 has 14 amino acids. The V gene's germline CDR1 is MNHNY and CDR2 SVGAGI (reference sequence). The CDR3 region is CASSRTGLNTEAFF. The DNA for the CDR3 is TGTGCCAGCTCCCGGACAGGCTTGAACACTGAAGCTTTCTTT.

The chain recombines TRBV25-1 with TRBJ1-1; the D is unclear. Germline assignment: CDR1 MGHDK and CDR2 SYGVNS. CDR3 length: 13 amino acids. V was shortened by 6 bases and J by 0 bases, with 8 bases between the two germline ends. The CDR3 DNA reads as TGTGCCAGCAGCAAGAAGGTGAACACTGAAGCTTTCTTT. Translated: CASSKKVNTEAFF. The full variable domain, rest sourced from reference TRBV25-1 and TRBJ1-1, is EADIYQTPRYLVIGTGKKITLECSQTMGHDKMYWYQQDPGMELHLIHYSYGVNSTEKGDLSSESTVSRIRTEHFPLTLESARPSHTSQYLCASSKKVNTEAFFGQGTRLTVV.

In DNA form, the CDR3 reads TGTGCCTGGGGTTACGCTGGCGATAGAGGTTTAGGGGTATCCTACGAGCAGTACTTC. Amino acids: CAWGYAGDRGLGVSYEQYF. The genes are TRBV30 and TRBJ2-7; the D gene is possibly TRBD1 (5 bases). Trimming left V 5 bases short and J 1 base short, with 30 bases between. Germline V gives CDR1 GTSNPN, CDR2 SVGIG (reference sequence). CDR3 length: 19 residues.

Points on this clone: One end of the junction does not line up with germline, which may come from a read error. The V gene is TRBV7-7, the J gene TRBJ2-7, with D perhaps TRBD2 (6 bases). Germline V gene lookup returns CDR1 SSHAT and CDR2 FNYEAQ (reference sequence). The CDR3 is 14 residues long. Written as DNA, the CDR3 is TGTGCTAGCAGCCCAACTTCACTAGCTGGCGAGCAGTACTTC. Translating gives CASSPTSLAGEQYF.